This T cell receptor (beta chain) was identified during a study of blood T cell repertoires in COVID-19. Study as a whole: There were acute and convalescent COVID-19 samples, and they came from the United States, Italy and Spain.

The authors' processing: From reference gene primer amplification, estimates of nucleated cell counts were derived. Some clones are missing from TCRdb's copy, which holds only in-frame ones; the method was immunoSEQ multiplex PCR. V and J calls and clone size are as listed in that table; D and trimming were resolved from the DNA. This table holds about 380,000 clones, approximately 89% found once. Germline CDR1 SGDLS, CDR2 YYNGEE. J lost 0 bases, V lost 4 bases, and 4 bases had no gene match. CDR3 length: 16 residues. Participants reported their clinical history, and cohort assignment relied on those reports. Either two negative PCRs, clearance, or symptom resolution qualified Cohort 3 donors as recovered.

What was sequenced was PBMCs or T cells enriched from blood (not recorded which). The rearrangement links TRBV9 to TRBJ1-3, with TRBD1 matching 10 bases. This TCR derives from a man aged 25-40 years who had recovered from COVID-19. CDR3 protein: CASSPGQGTSGNTIYF. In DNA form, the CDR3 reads TGTGCCAGCAGCCCGGGACAGGGGACCTCTGGAAACACCATATATTTT.